This entry concerns a single T cell receptor (beta chain). Its antigen is unidentified. Time point meaning: persistent/refractory GD, antithyroid drugs over 5 years with positive TRAb. The TCR library was prepared using RNA isolated from PBMCs. An endocrinology department in Xi'an, China, supplied the patients. Germline V gene data show CDR1 as SGHAT and CDR2 as FQNNGV. The junction had 4 bases not matched to a gene; V was cut back by 2 bases and J by 0 bases. The CDR3 covers 17 residues. This sample was included in a study of regulatory T cells in long-lasting Graves disease. Study summary: Patients with persistent Graves' disease had over 5 years of antithyroid drugs and persistent TSH receptor antibodies.

Through Arm-PCR of CDR3 regions and iRepertoire HTBI primers, TCR beta libraries were built. TCRdb independently ran MiXCR on the multiplex PCR reads; one entry per CDR3 protein. The sample has some 330,000 distinct CDR3 sequences; roughly 24% are singletons. Study-wide results and limits: Samples came from peripheral blood alone, without thyroid tissue.

This TCR came from a woman aged 40 to 50 with Graves disease. V usage is TRBV11-2 and J usage is TRBJ2-1; TRBD2 matches at 10 bases. The starting material was peripheral blood mononuclear cells (PBMCs), obtained when the disease was refractory, from a patient treated with antithyroid drugs. CDR3 region: CASSLMTSGYSYNEQFF. The CDR3 nucleotides are TGTGCCAGCAGCTTAATGACTAGCGGGTACTCCTACAATGAGCAGTTCTTC.